The T cell receptor beta chain described here comes from a study of vaccination and CD4 T cells after COVID-19. In the study overall: Control cultures were given a CEFX pool, an HIV-1 Nef pool, or no peptide.

Documented treatment: approximately 9-day PBMC culture with coronavirus spike peptide pools or control peptides (ViraFEST assay). Study observations and caveats: The authors studied relatively few convalescent patients and analyzed no early post-infection timepoints.

The V gene's germline CDR1 is SEHNR and CDR2 FQNEAQ (reference sequence). The CDR3 is made up of 14 amino acids. Trimming took 3 bases from V and 3 from J, leaving 11 bases between them. Oncomine TCR Beta short-read sequencing was applied to DNA from cultured CD4+ T cells. Using its own MiXCR run on the PCR reads, TCRdb lists one record per CDR3 protein. The data contain thousands of distinct CDR3 sequences, roughly 24% of them singletons. In this sample, this clonotype turned up a few times. As yet, its antigen is unknown. The chain links TRBV7-9 to TRBJ1-1, with a tentative D call TRBD1 (5 bases). This clonotype was obtained from a human donor who had recovered from COVID-19. Sequences were derived from CD4+ T cells from blood, cultured in vitro, sampled after SARS-CoV-2 vaccination. The CDR3 loop reads CASSFLGGDTEAFF. The CDR3 DNA is TGTGCCAGCAGCTTCCTTGGAGGGGACACTGAAGCTTTCTTT. The variable domain in full, completed from reference TRBV7-9 and TRBJ1-1, reads DTGVSQNPRHKITKRGQNVTFRCDPISEHNRLYWYRQTLGQGPEFLTYFQNEAQLEKSRLLSDRFSAERPKGSFSTLEIQRTEQGDSAMYLCASSFLGGDTEAFFGQGTRLTVV.